This TCR beta chain was captured by sequencing in a study of blood T cell repertoires in COVID-19. The table came from immunoSEQ multiplex PCR; TCRdb's copy has only in-frame clones and leaves some out. The sample has approximately 110,000 clones; around 66% are singletons. The specimen was peripheral blood. This TCR was sampled from an older man with acute or convalescent COVID-19.

For the CDR3, the DNA is TGTGCCAGCAGCCGCTCCTTAGCGGGAGCAAACCTTTTACTCTATGAGCAGTTCTTC. This encodes CASSRSLAGANLLLYEQFF. The chain employs TRBV6-2 or TRBV6-3 and TRBJ2-1; 9 bases line up with TRBD2. Trimming removed 6 bases from V and 8 bases from J; junction bases left unmatched: 23. CDR3 length equals 19 residues. In germline, CDR1 is MNHEY, CDR2 SVGEGT.